The next 2 T cell receptor beta chains were all read from a single sample in a study of T cell repertoires in cytomegalovirus infection. MiXCR, run by TCRdb on the reads, gives a single entry per CDR3 protein. The profile shows approximately 590,000 distinct CDR3 sequences, approximately 40% of them singletons. Their specific antigens are unknown. The sequences come from cultured PBMCs, collected from culture after CMV antigen stimulation. These receptors all stem from a human donor in good health (CMV status not recorded). Some clones in this sample may be carry-over from other donors' samples.

This clonotype was detected only a few times. The chain uses TRBV11-2 and TRBJ2-1, with 13 nucleotides matching TRBD2. CDR1 and CDR2 from the germline V gene are SGHAT and FQNNGV. This CDR3 comprises 15 residues. V dropped 5 bases and J dropped 7; count of bases not matched to a gene: 5. CDR3 bases: TGTGCCAGCAGCCCACTAGCGGGAGGGTGGAATGAGCAGTTCTTC. Translated, it gives CASSPLAGGWNEQFF.

This clonotype was detected only a few times. The chain is built from TRBV5-1 and TRBJ1-1, with 7 bases aligning to TRBD1. The CDR3 runs to 15 residues. In germline, CDR1 is SGHRS, CDR2 YFSETQ. Unmatched junction bases numbered 6, after V lost 3 bases and J lost 1 base. The CDR3 nucleotides are TGCGCCAGCAGCTCCTTAGGGGGCGGGAACACTGAAGCTTTCTTT. This codes for CASSSLGGGNTEAFF.